The 8 T cell receptor beta chains below were found in one sample sequenced in a study of blood T cell repertoires in COVID-19 (dated by TCRdb to 2020 to 2022). The library was produced with the immunoSEQ multiplex PCR assay. TCRdb re-hosts the immuneACCESS table, in-frame sequences only. Its copies lack some clones; in the studies checked, an unresolved V gene accounts for under half of them, and the cause for the rest is not known. The table for this sample lists about 120,000 clones; about 90% of them were counted only once. The ten top clones hold roughly 4.4% of the sample. Specimen: peripheral blood. The receptors come from a woman aged 45-65 years with acute or convalescent COVID-19.

This chain uses TRBV14 with TRBJ1-2, with D possibly being TRBD1 (6 bases). The CDR3 has 14 residues. Trimming left V 3 bases short and J 7 bases short, with 15 bases between. The V gene's germline CDR1 is SGHDN and CDR2 FVKESK. CDR3 amino acids: CASSQDRGYGGYTF. The CDR3 region has the DNA TGTGCCAGCAGCCAGGACAGAGGGTACGGTGGCTACACCTTC.

The rearrangement uses TRBV5-1 and TRBJ2-3; D call uncertain. V shed 0 bases and J shed 1 base, with 3 bases lying between them. Per germline, CDR1 SGHRS and CDR2 YFSETQ. The CDR3 is made up of 13 amino acids. CDR3 loop: CASSLAGTDTQYF. The CDR3 coding sequence is TGCGCCAGCAGCTTGGCGGGCACAGATACGCAGTATTTT.

The table lists this clone with a few counts. This chain joins TRBV6-5 and TRBJ1-2, with 7 bases matching TRBD1. J gave up 6 bases and V 6 bases, and 7 bases lay outside the gene matches. Per the germline V gene, CDR1 is MNHEY and CDR2 is SVGAGI. CDR3 length: 13 residues. The CDR3, as DNA: TGTGCCAGCAGACTGACAGGGATCCATGGCTACACCTTC. Translating it yields CASRLTGIHGYTF.

The chain uses TRBV6-5 and TRBJ1-5, with D perhaps matching TRBD1 (5 bases). Germline V gene lookup returns CDR1 MNHEY and CDR2 SVGAGI. The CDR3 length is 15 residues. With 5 bases removed from V and 5 bases from J, the gap between germline ends came to 16 bases. The CDR3 nucleotides read TGTGCCAGCAGTCGTACCCAGGGAAAGGATCAGCCCCAGCATTTT. This translates into CASSRTQGKDQPQHF.

This clone was recorded once. The chain employs TRBV9 and TRBJ2-1; possible D gene TRBD1, 5 bases. Trimming took off 0 bases at V and 9 bases at J, with 13 bases between the two ends. Germline CDR1 and CDR2: SGDLS and YYNGEE. The CDR3 extends over 14 amino acids. In DNA form, the CDR3 reads TGTGCCAGCAGCGTAGTGGTCGGACACTCTGAGCAGTTCTTC. This codes for CASSVVVGHSEQFF.

The chain is built from TRBV5-1 and TRBJ2-1, with 9 bases that match TRBD2. The CDR3 is made up of 15 amino acids. J gave up 8 bases and V 1 base, and 7 bases lay outside the gene matches. The germline V gene has CDR1 SGHRS and CDR2 YFSETQ. The DNA for the CDR3 is TGCGCCAGCAGCTTGTGGAGCGGGGGGTTGTATGAGCAGTTCTTC. This gives the protein CASSLWSGGLYEQFF.

The rearrangement joins TRBV10-3 to TRBJ2-2; D is perhaps TRBD1 (6 bases). Germline V gene lookup returns CDR1 ENHRY and CDR2 SYGVKD. Deletions cut 3 bases from V and 0 bases from J, with 8 bases between. The CDR3 is made up of 15 amino acids. DNA of the CDR3: TGTGCCATCAGTGAAACAGGGACGAACACCGGGGAGCTGTTTTTT. Protein: CAISETGTNTGELFF.

This clone was recorded a few times. The rearrangement joins TRBV13 to TRBJ1-1, with D perhaps TRBD1 (6 bases). Between the trimmed V and J ends, which lost 1 base and 5 bases, there was a span of 11 bases. Germline V gene sequence: CDR1 PRHDT, CDR2 FYEKMQ (reference sequence). The CDR3 extends over 14 amino acids. The DNA for the CDR3 is TGTGCCAGCAGCTTAGCAGGGGCGCCGACTGAAGCTTTCTTT. As protein: CASSLAGAPTEAFF.